This paragraph reports one TCR beta chain. Antigen: not known. With a J-beta primer mix and a sample-barcoded 5' primer, a second PCR ran 7 to 11 cycles. TCRdb re-called the 5' RACE reads with MiXCR, one entry per CDR3 protein. Of 700,000 or so distinct CDR3 sequences listed, about 24% are singletons. These data are taken from a study of blood T cells in healthy people across ages. Trimming at V came to 8 bases and at J to 2 bases, leaving 7 bases not matched to a gene. There are 14 residues in the CDR3. The germline V gene has CDR1 SNHLY and CDR2 FYNNEI. Study conclusions and caveats: A roughly linear fall in TCR beta diversity per million T cells was seen with increasing age. Diversity estimated from one million T cells was considered an underestimate.

The sample was blood. This chain uses TRBV2 with TRBJ2-3, with 7 nucleotides matching TRBD2. The clonotype comes from an older man in good health. CDR3 region: CASSWGGDTDTQYF. The CDR3 bases are TGTGCCAGCTCCTGGGGGGGGGACACAGATACGCAGTATTTT.